In its sample, the clone carrying this T cell receptor (beta chain) was seen a few times. Its specificity is unknown. The data derive from a study of Graves' ophthalmopathy and Graves' hyperthyroidism. The study amplified TCR beta CDR3 regions using RNA transcripts. First-round RT-PCR employed HTBI primers, with a second-round multiplex PCR after it. TCRdb re-called the multiplex PCR reads with MiXCR, one entry per CDR3 protein. This sample carries roughly 610,000 distinct CDR3 sequences, 22% of them seen once, and the ten largest clones take more than 5.5%. Findings of the study overall: The authors also found most expanded thyroid clonotypes above 0.001 frequency in blood. With a specificity of 72.22% and a sensitivity of just under 71%, the model predicted ophthalmopathy progression.

Newly diagnosed, the hyperthyroidism patients had under 2 months' duration and were aged 18 to 65. Diagnoses were established from clinical symptoms, serum thyroxine, TRAb, thyroid ultrasound and orbital computed tomography. This clonotype originated in a woman younger than 30 with stable Graves' hyperthyroidism. Some clones in this sample may be carry-over from other donors' samples. Sequenced: peripheral blood.

In DNA form, the CDR3 reads TGTGCCACCAGCGTCCACCTCGGGACGTCGGGCGAGCAGTACTTC. Translation gives CATSVHLGTSGEQYF. The J gene is TRBJ2-7, the V gene TRBV15; D might be TRBD1 or TRBD2, each matching 5 bases. V lost 5 bases and J 6 bases, leaving 20 bases between the germline ends. Germline V gene data show CDR1 as LNHNV and CDR2 as YYDKDF (reference sequence). The CDR3 has 15 residues.